This T cell receptor beta chain was sequenced for a study of control samples from healthy donors and cancer patients. V lost 2 bases to trimming and J lost 9 bases, with 11 bases between them. The CDR3 sequence is 13 residues long. Per the germline V gene, CDR1 is MNHEY and CDR2 is SVGAGI. Some clones are missing from TCRdb's copy, which holds only in-frame ones; the method was immunoSEQ multiplex PCR. Here the sample spans around 52,000 clones, around 93% being singletons. The sequenced sample consisted of PBMCs. The source of this sequence is a young man with colorectal cancer. J is TRBJ2-1 and V is TRBV6-5; the D call may be TRBD1 or TRBD2 (5 bases each). CDR3 loop: CASSYGTESEQFF. DNA of the CDR3: TGTGCCAGCAGTTACGGGACCGAGAGTGAGCAGTTCTTC.